The next 7 T cell receptor beta chains were all read from a single sample in a study of blood T cell repertoires in COVID-19 (dated by TCRdb to the early 2020s). The library was produced with the immunoSEQ multiplex PCR assay. In TCRdb, the immuneACCESS table is reduced to in-frame sequences with V and J assigned. These tables do not hold every clone; where another copy was compared, an unresolved V gene accounts for under half, and the others remain unexplained. Within this sample are some 220,000 clones, with 80% to 85% of them counted one time only. About 2.9% of the sample is held by the ten biggest clonotypes. Source material: peripheral blood. The receptors here all came from a woman aged 25 to 39 who had recovered from COVID-19.

The V gene is TRBV19, the J gene TRBJ1-3; D call uncertain. This CDR3 contains 14 residues. The germline V gene encodes CDR1 LNHDA and CDR2 SQIVND (reference sequence). V was cut by 5 bases and J by 4 bases, with 12 bases left in between. As DNA, the CDR3 is TGTGCCAGTAGTGTGGACGGAGGAGGAAACACCATATATTTT. Its translation: CASSVDGGGNTIYF.

This clone was detected only a few times. The chain employs TRBV19 and TRBJ2-7; 8 nucleotides align to TRBD1. The CDR3 spans 14 residues. From germline, CDR1 is LNHDA and CDR2 SQIVND (reference sequence). V lost 7 bases, J lost 2 bases, and 7 bases stayed unmatched. The CDR3 DNA is TGTGCCAGTACCCCGGACAGGGCAACCTACGAGCAGTACTTC. It specifies CASTPDRATYEQYF.

The V call is TRBV27, the J call TRBJ2-1, with TRBD2 matching 7 bases. With 2 bases clipped from V and 9 bases from J, the junction kept 13 bases outside the gene matches. Germline CDR1 MNHEY, CDR2 SMNVEV (reference sequence). The CDR3 covers 16 residues. CDR3 amino acids: CASSLMERRWGGEQFF. The CDR3 nucleotides read TGTGCCAGCAGTTTAATGGAACGGAGGTGGGGGGGTGAGCAGTTCTTC.

This chain links TRBV7-3 with TRBJ2-3; 11 positions match TRBD2. The germline gives CDR1 SGHTA, CDR2 FQGTGA. V shed 5 bases, J shed 2 bases, and the junction held 9 bases outside the gene matches. The CDR3 totals 17 residues. The CDR3 bases are TGTGCCAGCAGCCCGACCGGGACTAGCGGAATCACAGATACGCAGTATTTT. It codes for CASSPTGTSGITDTQYF.

This clone was recorded a few times. The chain couples TRBV27 to TRBJ2-7, with 7 bases identical to TRBD1. From germline, CDR1 is MNHEY and CDR2 SMNVEV (reference sequence). This CDR3 has 16 amino acids. V shed 0 bases, J shed 0 bases, and the junction held 5 bases outside the gene matches. The CDR3 region has the DNA TGTGCCAGCAGTTTATCCCCACACAGGGGCTCCTACGAGCAGTACTTC. This gives the protein CASSLSPHRGSYEQYF.

This CDR3 reads CATSGTGTSTAGEQYF. The DNA of the CDR3 is TGTGCCACCAGTGGGACAGGGACATCAACTGCGGGAGAGCAGTACTTC. V and J are TRBV24-1 and TRBJ2-7; 8 nucleotides agree with TRBD1. CDR3 size: 16 residues. Germline lookup yields CDR1 KGHDR and CDR2 SFDVKD. With V trimmed by 5 bases and J by 7 bases, 15 bases remained unmatched.

The genes are TRBV6-5 and TRBJ1-4; D perhaps matches TRBD1 (6 bases). Trimming took off 4 bases at V and 5 bases at J, with 11 bases between the two ends. CDR3 length: 14 residues. Germline V gives CDR1 MNHEY, CDR2 SVGAGI. The DNA for the CDR3 is TGTGCCAGCAGTTCAGGGGAGGGAAATGAAAAACTGTTTTTT. Its translation: CASSSGEGNEKLFF.